A selection of T cell receptor beta chains follows, all from one sample in a study of blood T cell repertoires in COVID-19. Data came from immunoSEQ multiplex PCR; TCRdb stores just in-frame clones and leaves some out. Among approximately 190,000 clones, around nine tenths were seen once, and the ten largest hold 6.2%. Sequencing was carried out using peripheral blood. Receptors originate from a woman aged 40-49 years who had recovered from COVID-19. The CDR3 runs from the conserved cysteine through the conserved F or W. Fields, in order: V gene, clone size, D gene, J gene, CDR3 DNA, CDR3 protein. A D gene is named only where the DNA matches it firmly. Size is omitted from some rows. Given values are once, few, many or a class for expanded clones.

V: TRBV12-3/TRBV12-4
size: few
D: -
J: TRBJ1-3
DNA: TGTGCCAGCAACCTGGGAGGGGGAAACACCATATATTTT
CDR3: CASNLGGGNTIYF

V: TRBV6-5
size: -
D: TRBD2
J: TRBJ2-3
DNA: TGTGCCAGCAGTTACGCCCAAGCGGGAGTGGGAGATACGCAGTATTTT
CDR3: CASSYAQAGVGDTQYF

V: TRBV5-1
size: -
D: TRBD1
J: TRBJ1-2
DNA: TGCGCCAGCAGCTTGGAGGGGGCAGGCGGCTATGGCTACACCTTC
CDR3: CASSLEGAGGYGYTF

V: TRBV19
size: few
D: -
J: TRBJ2-5
DNA: TGTGCCAGTAGCACCGGAGGGCCAGAGACCCAGTACTTC
CDR3: CASSTGGPETQYF

V: TRBV21-1
size: -
D: -
J: TRBJ2-5
DNA: TGTGCCAGTTTACTCGAAGGGGTATCGAGCAGGGACCAAGAGACCCAGTACTTC
CDR3: CASLLEGVSSRDQETQYF

V: TRBV2
size: once
D: -
J: TRBJ1-1
DNA: TGTGCCAGCAGTGGGGCAGTGAACACTGAAGCTTTCTTT
CDR3: CASSGAVNTEAFF

V: TRBV7-5
size: -
D: -
J: TRBJ2-7
DNA: TGTGTCCCTGGAGAGGGATTCTGCGAGCAGTACTTC
CDR3: CVPGEGFCEQYF

V: TRBV7-3
size: -
D: TRBD1
J: TRBJ2-1
DNA: TGTGCCAGCAGCTCCCTGACAGGGAGCTCCTACAATGAGCAGTTCTTC
CDR3: CASSSLTGSSYNEQFF

V: TRBV27
size: -
D: TRBD2
J: TRBJ2-7
DNA: TGTGCCAGCAGTCCCCAGGGGTTAGCGGGGCCCTACGAGCAGTACTTC
CDR3: CASSPQGLAGPYEQYF

V: TRBV5-8
size: -
D: -
J: TRBJ1-2
DNA: TGTGCCAGCAGCCTAGGGGTCGGATGGAACTATGGCTACACCTTC
CDR3: CASSLGVGWNYGYTF

V: TRBV29-1
size: -
D: TRBD1
J: TRBJ2-3
DNA: TGCAGCGTTGAGGGGACAGGGGGTACAGATACGCAGTATTTT
CDR3: CSVEGTGGTDTQYF

V: TRBV28
size: -
D: -
J: TRBJ2-7
DNA: TGTGCCAGCAGCCGCAATAAAGCAAACCACGAGCAGTACTTC
CDR3: CASSRNKANHEQYF

V: TRBV11-2
size: -
D: -
J: TRBJ2-3
DNA: TGTGCCAGTTCCGAAGGACTCCAGCGAAATACGCAGTATTTT
CDR3: CASSEGLQRNTQYF

V: TRBV11-2
size: -
D: TRBD2
J: TRBJ2-2
DNA: TGTGCCAGCAGTCAAGGTACTAGCGGAGGCCGGACCGGGGAGCTGTTTTTT
CDR3: CASSQGTSGGRTGELFF

V: TRBV3-1/TRBV3-2
size: -
D: TRBD1
J: TRBJ1-2
DNA: TGTGCCAGCAGCCCCGACCGGGACAGGGGAAGCTACACCTTC
CDR3: CASSPDRDRGSYTF

V: TRBV3-1/TRBV3-2
size: once
D: TRBD2
J: TRBJ2-7
DNA: TGTGCCAGCAGCCCTACTAGCGGGAGGACGTACGAGCAGTACTTC
CDR3: CASSPTSGRTYEQYF

V: TRBV7-3
size: -
D: TRBD1
J: TRBJ2-1
DNA: TGTGCCAGCGGCTCGGGACAGAATTCCTACAATGAGCAGTTCTTC
CDR3: CASGSGQNSYNEQFF

V: TRBV5-8
size: -
D: TRBD2
J: TRBJ2-3
DNA: TGTGCCAGCAGCTTTCTAGCGGGAGGGCCAAGCACAGATACGCAGTATTTT
CDR3: CASSFLAGGPSTDTQYF

V: TRBV24-1
size: few
D: TRBD1
J: TRBJ1-5
DNA: TGTGCCACCAGTGACAAACAGGACAGGGAACAATCATCCCAGCATTTT
CDR3: CATSDKQDREQSSQHF

V: TRBV28
size: -
D: -
J: TRBJ1-2
DNA: TGTGCCAGCAGTCGCGAGGTGGCCCCGTATGGCTACACCTTC
CDR3: CASSREVAPYGYTF

V: TRBV18
size: -
D: -
J: TRBJ1-1
DNA: TGTGCCAGCTCAAGAGAGCCGAACACTGAAGCTTTCTTT
CDR3: CASSREPNTEAFF

V: TRBV9
size: few
D: TRBD2
J: TRBJ2-1
DNA: TGTGCCAGCAGCGTAACCGGGACTAGCTGGAATGAGCAGTTCTTC
CDR3: CASSVTGTSWNEQFF